Shown below are 28 T cell receptor beta chains from a single sample sequenced in a study of OX40 agonist ivuxolimab in advanced cancers. Library method: the immunoSEQ multiplex PCR assay. This immuneACCESS table, as held by TCRdb, lists in-frame sequences with V and J called but not all clones. Of the missing ones, under half trace to an unresolved V gene in checked studies; the others have no known cause. This sample lists 65,000 to 95,000 clones; 80% to 90% were detected once. 5.5% to 6.5% of the sample is taken by the ten largest. Sequencing used CD4+ or CD8+ T cells sorted from blood, obtained in a trial of the OX40 agonist ivuxolimab. The receptors stem from an adult with an advanced solid tumor such as melanoma, head and neck, liver or kidney cancer.

The gene calls are TRBV19 and TRBJ2-2; D uncertain. V was shortened by 7 bases and J by 4 bases, with 13 bases between the two germline ends. The CDR3 covers 14 residues. Germline V gene lookup returns CDR1 LNHDA and CDR2 SQIVND (reference sequence). This CDR3 reads CASNIQTATGELFF. CDR3 nucleotides: TGTGCCAGTAATATCCAGACGGCCACCGGGGAGCTGTTTTTT.

The chain carries TRBV6-1 and TRBJ1-1; D possibly corresponds to TRBD1 (6 bases). CDR3 length: 12 amino acids. Trimming stripped 6 bases from V and 8 bases from J, with 13 bases between. Germline CDR1 and CDR2: MNHNS and SASEGT. The CDR3 DNA reads as TGTGCCAGCAGCATCGGGACACGCGAAGCTTTCTTT. It is translated as CASSIGTREAFF.

The rearrangement joins TRBV6-6 to TRBJ2-1, with TRBD1 matching over 9 bases. With 6 bases clipped from V and 5 bases from J, the junction kept 8 bases outside the gene matches. CDR1 and CDR2 from the germline V gene are MNHNY and SVGAGI (reference sequence). The CDR3 has 15 amino acids. This chain's CDR3 is CASRDRGGYNNEQFF. In DNA, the CDR3 is TGTGCCAGCAGGGACAGGGGAGGATACAACAATGAGCAGTTCTTC.

This clone was seen a handful of times. The chain recombines TRBV28 with TRBJ1-6; maybe TRBD1 (6 bases). From germline, CDR1 is MDHEN and CDR2 SYDVKM. This CDR3 region has 16 residues. Trimming cost V 7 bases and J 1 base, with 14 bases left between them. Here the CDR3 reads CASKAGGGSYNSPLHF. The CDR3 DNA follows: TGTGCCAGCAAGGCCGGGGGCGGGTCCTATAATTCACCCCTCCACTTT.

The V gene is TRBV10-3, the J gene TRBJ1-5; the match to TRBD1 covers 11 bases. The CDR3 spans 16 residues. The V segment lost 3 bases and the J segment 6 bases; nucleotides outside the gene matches: 7. Germline V gene lookup returns CDR1 ENHRY and CDR2 SYGVKD. This CDR3 is CAISDPGQGVGQPQHF. In DNA form, the CDR3 reads TGTGCCATCAGTGATCCGGGACAGGGGGTCGGTCAGCCCCAGCATTTT.

The chain carries TRBV6-6 and TRBJ2-1; perhaps TRBD2 as D (6 bases). V lost 5 bases, J lost 7 bases, and 15 bases lay in between. The CDR3 is made up of 14 amino acids. Germline V gene sequence: CDR1 MNHNY, CDR2 SVGAGI (reference sequence). CDR3 sequence reads: CASSTLRGNNEQFF. CDR3 bases: TGTGCCAGCAGTACCCTCCGGGGGAATAATGAGCAGTTCTTC.

This rearrangement joins TRBV5-4 to TRBJ2-7, with 8 bases identical to TRBD2. This CDR3 is 15 amino acids long. The V segment lost 0 bases and the J segment 3 bases; nucleotides outside the gene matches: 5. Germline values: CDR1 SGHNT, CDR2 YYREEE (reference sequence). The DNA of the CDR3 is TGTGCCAGCAGCTTGGACGGGAGGGCCTTCTACGAGCAGTACTTC. Its protein product is CASSLDGRAFYEQYF.

J is TRBJ2-2 and V is TRBV5-4, with D possibly matching TRBD2 (6 bases). V dropped 3 bases and J dropped 6 bases, with 9 bases sitting between them. This CDR3 is 13 amino acids long. Germline V gene sequence: CDR1 SGHNT, CDR2 YYREEE (reference sequence). The CDR3 loop is CASSSGVPGELFF. In nucleotides, the CDR3 is TGTGCCAGCAGCTCGGGGGTCCCCGGGGAGCTGTTTTTT.

The rearrangement links TRBV5-1 to TRBJ1-2; 9 bases are shared with TRBD1. The CDR3 consists of 13 residues. The V segment lost 5 bases and the J segment 4 bases; nucleotides outside the gene matches: 3. Germline CDR1 and CDR2: SGHRS and YFSETQ. The CDR3 nucleotides are TGCGCCAGCAGGGAGACAGGGGGCTATGGCTACACCTTC. Translated: CASRETGGYGYTF.

The rearrangement joins TRBV21-1 to TRBJ1-2; TRBD1, the table's D call, was not compared with the DNA. TRBV21-1 is a pseudogene. The CDR3 is 19 residues long. CDR3 sequence reads: CASSKVRGRVKKGLHGYTF. CDR3 in DNA: TGTGCCAGCAGCAAAGTTAGGGGGCGGGTCAAAAAGGGTCTTCATGGCTACACCTTC.

This clone appeared a single time. The chain couples TRBV19 to TRBJ1-2; D perhaps matches TRBD1 (5 bases). The V end was cut by 0 bases, the J end by 2 bases, with 10 bases between. The CDR3 has 15 amino acids. Germline V gene sequence: CDR1 LNHDA, CDR2 SQIVND (reference sequence). The CDR3 sequence is CASSIEVRANYGYTF. The DNA of the CDR3 is TGTGCCAGTAGTATAGAGGTCAGGGCGAACTATGGCTACACCTTC.

This clone was observed once. The rearrangement uses TRBV5-1 and TRBJ2-2; 12 nucleotides align to TRBD2. CDR1 and CDR2 (germline): SGHRS, YFSETQ. Trimming took 4 bases from V and 5 from J; bases not matched to a gene: 12. The CDR3 sequence is 18 residues long. The CDR3 DNA reads as TGCGCCAGCAGCCCCCCCCGACTAGCGGGAGCTGGGACCGGGGAGCTGTTTTTT. This codes for CASSPPRLAGAGTGELFF.

This clone was seen a single time. The V gene is TRBV28, the J gene TRBJ2-7; D is perhaps TRBD1 (5 bases). CDR3 size: 17 residues. Trimming left V 5 bases short and J 1 base short, with 21 bases between. The germline V gene has CDR1 MDHEN and CDR2 SYDVKM. CDR3 DNA sequence: TGTGCCAGCAGTCTCCGTGGACACAACACCCAATCCTACGAGCAGTACTTC. Protein product: CASSLRGHNTQSYEQYF.

The chain links TRBV4-3 to TRBJ2-5, with 10 bases lining up with TRBD1. This CDR3 is built from 16 residues. Germline loops: CDR1 LGHNA, CDR2 YSLEER. V shed 1 base, J shed 3 bases, and the junction held 5 bases outside the gene matches. CDR3 loop: CASSQATTGGEETQYF. The CDR3 DNA reads TGCGCCAGCAGCCAAGCGACGACAGGGGGCGAAGAGACCCAGTACTTC.

The chain employs TRBV9 and TRBJ2-3; D might be TRBD1 (5 bases). Deletions cut 1 base from V and 3 bases from J, with 15 bases between. Germline V gene lookup returns CDR1 SGDLS and CDR2 YYNGEE. The CDR3 is 16 amino acids. The CDR3 DNA reads TGTGCCAGCAGCGTACAGGGTGATAGGCGGACAGATACGCAGTATTTT. Translating gives CASSVQGDRRTDTQYF.

This clone is a singleton in its sample. V usage is TRBV30 and J usage is TRBJ2-7; the match to TRBD1 covers 7 bases. The junction had 6 bases not matched to a gene; V was cut back by 4 bases and J by 3 bases. This CDR3 is built from 13 residues. In germline, CDR1 is GTSNPN, CDR2 SVGIG (reference sequence). The CDR3: CAWTMGQYYEQYF. The CDR3 DNA is TGTGCCTGGACCATGGGACAGTACTACGAGCAGTACTTC.

This clone was recorded only once. This chain links TRBV6-1 with TRBJ1-5, with 12 bases fitting TRBD1. The germline CDR1 and CDR2 sequences are MNHNS and SASEGT. Germline trimming cut 10 bases from V and 12 bases from J; bases unmatched to any gene: 16. The CDR3 contains 15 residues. The CDR3 loop reads CATQTVPGQGAVQHF. In DNA form, the CDR3 reads TGTGCCACCCAGACTGTACCGGGACAGGGGGCTGTCCAGCATTTT.

The chain carries TRBV9 and TRBJ2-1; possible D gene TRBD1, 6 bases. The CDR3 has 17 amino acids. Germline CDR1 reads SGDLS; CDR2 reads YYNGEE. V gave up 0 bases and J gave up 0 bases, with 13 bases separating them. The CDR3 here is CASSVGQAISSYNEQFF. DNA of the CDR3: TGTGCCAGCAGCGTAGGACAGGCCATAAGCTCCTACAATGAGCAGTTCTTC.

The rearrangement links TRBV4-1 to TRBJ2-7; 11 bases line up with TRBD2. Trimming removed 3 bases from V and 4 bases from J; junction bases left unmatched: 5. Per germline, CDR1 MGHRA and CDR2 YSYEKL. The CDR3 runs to 15 residues. CDR3 coding DNA: TGCGCCAGCAGCCATCCGGCTAGCGGGAGGTACGAGCAGTACTTC. It is translated as CASSHPASGRYEQYF.

The V and J genes are TRBV18 and TRBJ1-1; 7 bases align to TRBD1. This CDR3 spans 13 amino acids. In germline, CDR1 is KGHSH, CDR2 LQKENI. V was pared by 3 bases and J by 7 bases, with 5 bases of the junction left unmatched. The CDR3 here is CASSPARDSEAFF. As DNA, the CDR3 is TGTGCCAGCTCACCGGCCCGGGACAGTGAAGCTTTCTTT.

The chain is built from TRBV5-6 and TRBJ1-4; D gene ambiguous. V lost 1 base, J lost 4 bases, and 8 bases lay in between. Germline CDR1 reads SGHDT; CDR2 reads YYEEEE. The CDR3 extends over 14 amino acids. CDR3 loop: CASSLYRLNEKLFF. CDR3 DNA: TGTGCCAGCAGCTTGTATAGGCTTAATGAAAAACTGTTTTTT.

V gene TRBV23-1 combines with J gene TRBJ1-3, with D hard to call. TRBV23-1 is an ORF for which the function is uncertain. Trimming pared 3 bases from V and 4 bases from J, leaving 10 bases between. The CDR3 has 14 residues. CDR3 DNA: TGCGCCAGCAGTCAGGGAAAACACGGAAACACCATATATTTT. It encodes CASSQGKHGNTIYF.

V usage is TRBV5-4 and J usage is TRBJ1-4; weak D call: TRBD1 (6 bases). The V gene's germline CDR1 is SGHNT and CDR2 YYREEE (reference sequence). CDR3 length equals 14 residues. V was pared by 3 bases and J by 7 bases, with 13 bases between. The CDR3 region is CASSWGRGGEKLFF. The CDR3 DNA reads TGTGCCAGCAGCTGGGGGCGGGGCGGTGAAAAACTGTTTTTT. Filled out from reference TRBV5-4 and TRBJ1-4, the complete variable domain reads ETGVTQSPTHLIKTRGQQVTLRCSSQSGHNTVSWYQQALGQGPQFIFQYYREEENGRGNFPPRFSGLQFPNYSSELNVNALELDDSALYLCASSWGRGGEKLFFGSGTQLSVL.

The sample holds one count of this clone. CDR3 amino acids: CASSIRTGGKTEAFF. The CDR3 nucleotides read TGTGCCAGCAGTATCAGGACAGGGGGCAAGACTGAAGCTTTCTTT. The chain couples TRBV28 to TRBJ1-1, with TRBD1 matching over 11 bases. The CDR3 extends over 15 amino acids. Per the germline V gene, CDR1 is MDHEN and CDR2 is SYDVKM. The V segment lost 5 bases and the J segment 5 bases; nucleotides outside the gene matches: 7.

With regard to this clone: At one of its ends the junction is not consistent with the germline gene, which may arise from a read error. Other DNA sequences within the sample encode an identical CDR3. CDR3 nucleotide sequence: TGTGCCTTCAGCCGGGACAGGGGTAGATCACCCCTCCAGTTT. The encoded protein is CAFSRDRGRSPLQF. V is TRBV30 and J is TRBJ1-6, with 10 bases lining up with TRBD1. This CDR3 contains 14 residues. Germline V gene sequence: CDR1 GTSNPN, CDR2 SVGIG (reference sequence).

The chain has TRBV10-1 and TRBJ2-5; D gene ambiguous. The germline V and J ends were trimmed by 5 bases and 1 base, with 11 bases remaining between them. This CDR3 contains 14 residues. Germline V lookup: CDR1 WNHNN, CDR2 SYGVQD (reference sequence). CDR3 DNA sequence: TGCGCCAGCAGTCATCTAGGGTCCCAAGAGACCCAGTACTTC. This translates into CASSHLGSQETQYF.

The genes are TRBV19 and TRBJ1-5, with 7 positions matching TRBD1. J gave up 0 bases and V 7 bases, and 9 bases lay outside the gene matches. The CDR3 contains 16 residues. The germline V gene encodes CDR1 LNHDA and CDR2 SQIVND (reference sequence). This chain's CDR3 is CASKIGRGNSNQPQHF. CDR3 DNA sequence: TGTGCCAGTAAGATCGGCAGGGGGAATAGCAATCAGCCCCAGCATTTT. Combining the CDR3 with reference TRBV19 and TRBJ1-5 gives the whole variable domain DGGITQSPKYLFRKEGQNVTLSCEQNLNHDAMYWYRQDPGQGLRLIYYSQIVNDFQKGDIAEGYSVSREKKESFPLTVTSAQKNPTAFYLCASKIGRGNSNQPQHFGDGTRLSIL.

This chain joins TRBV19 and TRBJ2-7, with D unclear. Germline V gene sequence: CDR1 LNHDA, CDR2 SQIVND (reference sequence). The length of the CDR3 is 13 residues. V lost 5 bases and J 6 bases, leaving 14 bases between the germline ends. CDR3 in DNA: TGTGCCAGTAGTCCGTTGGGTGCGTCCGAGCAGTACTTC. Translation gives CASSPLGASEQYF.